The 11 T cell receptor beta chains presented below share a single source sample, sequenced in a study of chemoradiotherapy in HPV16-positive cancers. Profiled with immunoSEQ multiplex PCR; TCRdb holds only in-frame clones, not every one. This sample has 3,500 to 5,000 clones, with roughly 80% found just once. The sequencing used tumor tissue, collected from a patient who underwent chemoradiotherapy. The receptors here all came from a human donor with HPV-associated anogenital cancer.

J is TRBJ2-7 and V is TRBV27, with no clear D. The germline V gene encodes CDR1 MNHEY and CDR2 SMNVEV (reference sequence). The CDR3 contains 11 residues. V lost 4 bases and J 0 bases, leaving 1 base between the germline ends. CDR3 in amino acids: CASSYSYEQYF. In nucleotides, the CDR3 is TGTGCCAGCAGTTACTCCTACGAGCAGTACTTC.

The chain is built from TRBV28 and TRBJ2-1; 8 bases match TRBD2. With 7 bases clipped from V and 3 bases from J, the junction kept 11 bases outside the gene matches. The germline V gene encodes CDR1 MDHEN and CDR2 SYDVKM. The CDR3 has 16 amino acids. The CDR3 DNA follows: TGTGCCAGCAATCCGGGGGGGACCACTCACTACAATGAGCAGTTCTTC. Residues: CASNPGGTTHYNEQFF.

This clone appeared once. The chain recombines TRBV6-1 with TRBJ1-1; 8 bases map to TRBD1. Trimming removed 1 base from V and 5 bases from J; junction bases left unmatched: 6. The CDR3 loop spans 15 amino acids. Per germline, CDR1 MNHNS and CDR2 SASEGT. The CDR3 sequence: CASSEVSTGATEAFF. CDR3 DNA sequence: TGTGCCAGCAGTGAAGTATCGACAGGGGCTACTGAAGCTTTCTTT.

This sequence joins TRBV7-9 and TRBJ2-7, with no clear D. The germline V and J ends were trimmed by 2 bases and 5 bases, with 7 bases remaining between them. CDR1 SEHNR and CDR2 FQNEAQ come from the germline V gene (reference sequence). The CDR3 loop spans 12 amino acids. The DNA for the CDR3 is TGTGCCAGCAGCTTACTCTGGAACGAGCAGTACTTC. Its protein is CASSLLWNEQYF.

The CDR3 DNA reads as TGTGCCTGGAGTGTTCCCAGCGGGGGAAACATTCAGTACTTC. It translates to CAWSVPSGGNIQYF. The V call is TRBV30, the J call TRBJ2-4; 8 bases match TRBD2. This CDR3 has 14 residues. Per the germline V gene, CDR1 is GTSNPN and CDR2 is SVGIG (reference sequence). With V trimmed by 0 bases and J by 6 bases, 4 bases remained unmatched.

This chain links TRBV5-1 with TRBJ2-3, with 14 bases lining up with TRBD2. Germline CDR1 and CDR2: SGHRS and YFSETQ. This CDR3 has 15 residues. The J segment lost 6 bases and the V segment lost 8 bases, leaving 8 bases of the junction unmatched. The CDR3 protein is CASFVTSGGADTQYF. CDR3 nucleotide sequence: TGCGCCAGTTTCGTGACTAGCGGGGGGGCTGATACGCAGTATTTT.

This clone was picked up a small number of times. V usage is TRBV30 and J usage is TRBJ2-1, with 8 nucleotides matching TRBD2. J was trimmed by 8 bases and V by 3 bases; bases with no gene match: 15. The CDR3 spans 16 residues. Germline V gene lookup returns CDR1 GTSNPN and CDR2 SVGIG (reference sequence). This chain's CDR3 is CAWSQRGLMAGDEQFF. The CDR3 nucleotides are TGTGCCTGGAGCCAGCGGGGGCTCATGGCGGGGGATGAGCAGTTCTTC.

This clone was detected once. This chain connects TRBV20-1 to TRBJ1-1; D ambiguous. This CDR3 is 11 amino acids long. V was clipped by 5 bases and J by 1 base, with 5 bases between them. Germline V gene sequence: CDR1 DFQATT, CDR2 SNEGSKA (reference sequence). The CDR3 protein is CSARQNTEAFF. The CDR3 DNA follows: TGCAGTGCTCGTCAGAACACTGAAGCTTTCTTT.

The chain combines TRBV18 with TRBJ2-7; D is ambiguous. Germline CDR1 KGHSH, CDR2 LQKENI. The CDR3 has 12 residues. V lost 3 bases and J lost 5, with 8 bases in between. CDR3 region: CASSPQMDEQYF. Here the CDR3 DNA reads TGTGCCAGCTCACCGCAGATGGACGAGCAGTACTTC.

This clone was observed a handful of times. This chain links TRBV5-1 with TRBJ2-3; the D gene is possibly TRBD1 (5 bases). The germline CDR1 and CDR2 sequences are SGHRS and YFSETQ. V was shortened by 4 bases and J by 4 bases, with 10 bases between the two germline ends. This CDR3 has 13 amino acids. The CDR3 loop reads CASSGGAADTQYF. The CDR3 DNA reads TGCGCCAGCAGCGGTGGGGCCGCAGATACGCAGTATTTT.

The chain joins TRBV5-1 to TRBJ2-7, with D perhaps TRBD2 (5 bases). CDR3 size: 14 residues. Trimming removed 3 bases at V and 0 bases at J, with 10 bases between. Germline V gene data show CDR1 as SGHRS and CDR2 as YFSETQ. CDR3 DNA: TGCGCCAGCAGCTCGACGGGGAACTCCTACGAGCAGTACTTC. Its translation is CASSSTGNSYEQYF.